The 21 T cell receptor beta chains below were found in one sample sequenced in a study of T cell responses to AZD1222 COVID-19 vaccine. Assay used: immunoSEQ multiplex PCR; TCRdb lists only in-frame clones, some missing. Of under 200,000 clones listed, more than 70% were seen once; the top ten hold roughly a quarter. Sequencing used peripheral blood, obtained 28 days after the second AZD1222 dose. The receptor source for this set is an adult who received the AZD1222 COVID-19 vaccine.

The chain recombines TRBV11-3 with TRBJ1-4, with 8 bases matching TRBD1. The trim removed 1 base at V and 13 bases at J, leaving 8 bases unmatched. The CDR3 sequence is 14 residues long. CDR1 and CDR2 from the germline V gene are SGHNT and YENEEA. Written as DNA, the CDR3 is TGTGCCAGCAGCTTAGGGTCTCCGGGACAGGTACTGTTTTTT. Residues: CASSLGSPGQVLFF.

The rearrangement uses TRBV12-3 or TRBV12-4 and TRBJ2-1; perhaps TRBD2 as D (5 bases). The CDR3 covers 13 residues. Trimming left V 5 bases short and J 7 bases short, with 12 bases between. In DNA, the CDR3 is TGTGCCAGCAGTCCGGACGGCGGGAATGAGCAGTTCTTC. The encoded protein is CASSPDGGNEQFF.

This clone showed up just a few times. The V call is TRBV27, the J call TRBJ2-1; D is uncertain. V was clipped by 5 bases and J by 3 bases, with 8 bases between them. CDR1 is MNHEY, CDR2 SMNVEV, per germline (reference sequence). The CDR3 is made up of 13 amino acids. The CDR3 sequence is CASSPWIYNEQFF. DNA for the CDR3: TGTGCCAGCAGTCCGTGGATCTACAATGAGCAGTTCTTC.

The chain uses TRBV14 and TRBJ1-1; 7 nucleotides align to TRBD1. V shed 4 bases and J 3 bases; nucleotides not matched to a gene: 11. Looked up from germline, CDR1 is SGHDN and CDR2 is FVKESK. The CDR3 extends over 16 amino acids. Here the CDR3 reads CASSPRRPGGDTEAFF. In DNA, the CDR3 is TGTGCCAGCAGCCCGCGTAGGCCAGGGGGGGACACTGAAGCTTTCTTT.

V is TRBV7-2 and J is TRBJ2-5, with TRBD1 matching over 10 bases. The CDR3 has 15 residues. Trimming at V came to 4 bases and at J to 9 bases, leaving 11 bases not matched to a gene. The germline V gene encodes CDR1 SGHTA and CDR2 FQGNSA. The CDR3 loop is CASSYDRGRARAQYF. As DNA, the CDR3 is TGTGCCAGCAGCTATGACAGGGGGCGGGCCCGGGCCCAGTACTTC.

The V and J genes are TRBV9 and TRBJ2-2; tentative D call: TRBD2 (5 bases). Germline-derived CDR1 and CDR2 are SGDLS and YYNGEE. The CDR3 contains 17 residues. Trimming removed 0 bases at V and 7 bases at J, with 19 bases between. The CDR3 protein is CASSVGLSGNQNGELFF. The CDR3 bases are TGTGCCAGCAGCGTAGGACTAAGTGGGAACCAGAACGGGGAGCTGTTTTTT.

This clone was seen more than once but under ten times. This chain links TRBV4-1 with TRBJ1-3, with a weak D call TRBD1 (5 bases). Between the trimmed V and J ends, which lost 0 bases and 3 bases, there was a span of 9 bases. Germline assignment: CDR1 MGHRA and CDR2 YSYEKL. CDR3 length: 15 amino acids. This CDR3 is CASSQDPQGGNTIYF. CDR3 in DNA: TGCGCCAGCAGCCAAGACCCCCAGGGTGGAAACACCATATATTTT.

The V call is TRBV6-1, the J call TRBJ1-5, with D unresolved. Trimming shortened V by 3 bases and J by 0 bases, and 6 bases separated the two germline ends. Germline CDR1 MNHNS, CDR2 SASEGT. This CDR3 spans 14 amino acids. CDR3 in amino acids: CASSESYSNQPQHF. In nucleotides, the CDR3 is TGTGCCAGCAGTGAGAGCTATAGCAATCAGCCCCAGCATTTT.

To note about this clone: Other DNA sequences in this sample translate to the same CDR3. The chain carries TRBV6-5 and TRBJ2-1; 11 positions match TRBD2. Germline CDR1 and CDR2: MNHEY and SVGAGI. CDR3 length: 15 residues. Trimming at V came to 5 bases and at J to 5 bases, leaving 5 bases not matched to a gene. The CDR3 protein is CASSLGTSGNNEQFF. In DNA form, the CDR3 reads TGTGCCAGCAGTCTCGGGACTAGCGGTAACAATGAGCAGTTCTTC.

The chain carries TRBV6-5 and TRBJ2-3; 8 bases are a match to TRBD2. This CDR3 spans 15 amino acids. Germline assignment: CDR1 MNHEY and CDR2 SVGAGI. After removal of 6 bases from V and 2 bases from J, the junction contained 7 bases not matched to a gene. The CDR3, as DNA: TGTGCCAGCAGAGAGACTAGCGCGGCCACAGATACGCAGTATTTT. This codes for CASRETSAATDTQYF.

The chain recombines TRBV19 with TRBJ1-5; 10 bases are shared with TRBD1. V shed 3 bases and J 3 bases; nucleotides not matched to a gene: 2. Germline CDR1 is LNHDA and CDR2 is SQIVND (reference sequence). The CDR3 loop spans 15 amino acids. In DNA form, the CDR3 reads TGTGCCAGTAGTATGGGACAGGGGATCAATCAGCCCCAGCATTTT. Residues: CASSMGQGINQPQHF.

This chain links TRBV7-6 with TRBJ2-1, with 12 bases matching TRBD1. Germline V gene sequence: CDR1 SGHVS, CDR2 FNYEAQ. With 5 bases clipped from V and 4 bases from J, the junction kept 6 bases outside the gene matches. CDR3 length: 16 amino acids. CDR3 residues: CASSMGQGAGYNEQFF. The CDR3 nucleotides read TGTGCCAGCAGCATGGGACAGGGGGCAGGATACAATGAGCAGTTCTTC. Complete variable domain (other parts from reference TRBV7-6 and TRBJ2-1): GAGVSQSPRYKVTKRGQDVALRCDPISGHVSLYWYRQALGQGPEFLTYFNYEAQQDKSGLPNDRFSAERPEGSISTLTIQRTEQRDSAMYRCASSMGQGAGYNEQFFGPGTRLTVL.

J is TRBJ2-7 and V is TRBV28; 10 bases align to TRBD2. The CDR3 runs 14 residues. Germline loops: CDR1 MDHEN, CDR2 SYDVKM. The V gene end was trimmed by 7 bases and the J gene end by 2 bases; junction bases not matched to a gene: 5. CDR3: CASTNSGGTYEQYF. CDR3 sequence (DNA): TGTGCCAGCACCAATAGCGGGGGGACCTACGAGCAGTACTTC.

The CDR3 here is CASSLGWSGSFFYNEQFF. DNA for the CDR3: TGTGCCAGCAGTTTAGGATGGAGCGGGAGTTTCTTTTACAATGAGCAGTTCTTC. The gene calls are TRBV28 and TRBJ2-1; TRBD2 agrees at 8 bases. CDR3 length: 18 amino acids. V lost 2 bases, J lost 4 bases, and 13 bases stayed unmatched. Per germline, CDR1 MDHEN and CDR2 SYDVKM.

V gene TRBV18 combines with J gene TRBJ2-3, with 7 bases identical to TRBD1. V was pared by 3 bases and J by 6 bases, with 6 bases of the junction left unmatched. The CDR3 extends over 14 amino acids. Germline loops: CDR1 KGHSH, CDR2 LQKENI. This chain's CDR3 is CASSPIHRGDTQYF. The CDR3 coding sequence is TGTGCCAGCTCACCTATCCACAGGGGCGATACGCAGTATTTT.

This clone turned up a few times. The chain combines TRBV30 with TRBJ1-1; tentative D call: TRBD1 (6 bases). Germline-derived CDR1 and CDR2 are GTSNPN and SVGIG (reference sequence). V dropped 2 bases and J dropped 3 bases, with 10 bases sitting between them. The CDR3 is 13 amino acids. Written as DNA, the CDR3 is TGTGCCTGGAGTTTGGGGGCGGACACTGAAGCTTTCTTT. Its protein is CAWSLGADTEAFF.

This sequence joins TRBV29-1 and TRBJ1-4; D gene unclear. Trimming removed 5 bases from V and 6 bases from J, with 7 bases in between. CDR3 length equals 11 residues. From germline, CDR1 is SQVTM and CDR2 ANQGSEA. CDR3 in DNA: TGCAGCGTTCCACTCGATGAAAAACTGTTTTTT. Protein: CSVPLDEKLFF.

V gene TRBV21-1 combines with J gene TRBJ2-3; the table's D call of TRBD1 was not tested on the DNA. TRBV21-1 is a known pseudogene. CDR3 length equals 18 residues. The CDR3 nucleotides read TGTGCCAGCAGCGAAAAGGGGGAAAGGACCCCAACCCCAGATACGCAGTATTTT. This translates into CASSEKGERTPTPDTQYF.

The DNA of the CDR3 is TGTGCCAGCAGTTTACTGGGGCGCGAAAAAGAGACCCAGTACTTC. Amino acids: CASSLLGREKETQYF. V is TRBV28 and J is TRBJ2-5; D possibly corresponds to TRBD1 (5 bases). Germline V lookup: CDR1 MDHEN, CDR2 SYDVKM. CDR3 size: 15 residues. The V gene lost 2 bases and the J gene lost 3 bases, with 13 bases spanning the gap. Full variable domain (outside the CDR3, taken from reference TRBV28 and TRBJ2-5): DVKVTQSSRYLVKRTGEKVFLECVQDMDHENMFWYRQDPGLGLRLIYFSYDVKMKEKGDIPEGYSVSREKKERFSLILESASTNQTSMYLCASSLLGREKETQYFGPGTRLLVL.

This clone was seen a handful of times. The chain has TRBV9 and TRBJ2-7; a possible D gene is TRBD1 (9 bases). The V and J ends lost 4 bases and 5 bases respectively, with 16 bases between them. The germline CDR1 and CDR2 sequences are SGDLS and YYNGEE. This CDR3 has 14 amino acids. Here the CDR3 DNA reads TGTGCCAGCAGCTTAGCGGGACAGGGAAACGAGCAGTACTTC. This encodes CASSLAGQGNEQYF.

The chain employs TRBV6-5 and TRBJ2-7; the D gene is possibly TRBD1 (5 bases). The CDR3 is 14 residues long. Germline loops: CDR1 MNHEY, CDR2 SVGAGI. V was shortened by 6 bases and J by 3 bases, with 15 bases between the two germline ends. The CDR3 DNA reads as TGTGCCAGCAGCCGACAGTCCGAAAGCTACGAGCAGTACTTC. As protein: CASSRQSESYEQYF.